Listed here are 4 T cell receptor beta chains from one sample, sequenced in a study of beta chain features in type 1 diabetes. No cognate antigen is known for these TCRs. Sequencing targeted expressed TCRB transcripts, as all isolated RNA had been reverse transcribed. Clones were sequenced by immunoSEQ multiplex PCR, and TCRdb holds only the in-frame ones, with some missing. This sample has some 250,000 clones; around 13% occur once, and the top ten carry about 0.02%. Findings and limits, study-wide: Moderate but significant shortening of TCRB CDR3s was recorded in all four CD4+ subsets from Type 1 diabetes patients.

Material for sequencing was naive CD4+ T cells from blood. The receptors derive from a man aged 30 to 45 with type 1 diabetes.

V usage is TRBV6-5 and J usage is TRBJ2-7; 9 bases match TRBD1. J lost 6 bases, V lost 8 bases, and 8 bases had no gene match. Germline-derived CDR1 and CDR2 are MNHEY and SVGAGI. This CDR3 contains 13 residues. CDR3 DNA sequence: TGTGCCAGCTGCAGAGGACAGGGGTTCGAGCAGTACTTC. As protein: CASCRGQGFEQYF.

This clone was observed a few times. The J gene is TRBJ2-3, the V gene TRBV30, with 8 bases aligning to TRBD2. The CDR3 extends over 16 amino acids. Germline assignment: CDR1 GTSNPN and CDR2 SVGIG (reference sequence). With V trimmed by 2 bases and J by 5 bases, 12 bases remained unmatched. The CDR3 DNA reads as TGTGCCTGGAGTCGGTTTAGCGGGATTCTACAAGATACGCAGTATTTT. Translation gives CAWSRFSGILQDTQYF. The full variable domain, in which reference TRBV30 and TRBJ2-3 provide the parts outside the CDR3, is SQTIHQWPATLVQPVGSPLSLECTVEGTSNPNLYWYRQAAGRGLQLLFYSVGIGQISSEVPQNLSASRPQDRQFILSSKKLLLSDSGFYLCAWSRFSGILQDTQYFGPGTRLTVL.

This clone was seen a handful of times. V usage is TRBV9 and J usage is TRBJ2-1, with D possibly matching TRBD2 (5 bases). V lost 0 bases and J 5 bases, leaving 9 bases between the germline ends. From germline, CDR1 is SGDLS and CDR2 YYNGEE. The CDR3 extends over 14 amino acids. The CDR3 DNA is TGTGCCAGCAGCGTAGATCCTAGCAACAATGAGCAGTTCTTC. It codes for CASSVDPSNNEQFF.

This clone was seen only a few times. This rearrangement joins TRBV5-1 to TRBJ2-5, with TRBD2 matching over 10 bases. The germline V gene encodes CDR1 SGHRS and CDR2 YFSETQ. J was trimmed by 4 bases and V by 4 bases; bases with no gene match: 7. The CDR3 loop spans 15 amino acids. The CDR3 nucleotides read TGCGCCAGCAGCCTGACCCGACTAGCGGGAGAGACCCAGTACTTC. It translates to CASSLTRLAGETQYF.